The sequence of this T cell receptor (beta chain) was determined in a study of blood T cell repertoires in COVID-19. Study background: There were acute and convalescent COVID-19 samples, and they came from the United States, Italy and Spain. The analysed material was cDNA or gDNA that came from T cells, B-cell-depleted T cells, or PBMCs.

Germline lookup yields CDR1 SGHRS and CDR2 YFSETQ. The CDR3 covers 14 residues. Trimming removed 4 bases at V and 7 bases at J, with 18 bases between. The data were produced by immunoSEQ multiplex PCR, yet TCRdb's version contains in-frame clones alone and is incomplete. The sample holds 100,000 or so clones, roughly 92% seen once. The rearrangement links TRBV5-1 to TRBJ2-7; tentatively, D is TRBD1 (8 bases). The receptor comes from a man between 45 and 60 years old with active COVID-19. Sequencing used peripheral blood. In nucleotides, the CDR3 is TGCGCCAGCAGCCCAACAGGGGGGGTCGGAGAGCAGTACTTC. It specifies CASSPTGGVGEQYF. Supplemented by reference TRBV5-1 and TRBJ2-7, the full variable domain reads KAGVTQTPRYLIKTRGQQVTLSCSPISGHRSVSWYQQTPGQGLQFLFEYFSETQRNKGNFPGRFSGRQFSNSRSEMNVSTLELGDSALYLCASSPTGGVGEQYFGPGTRLTVT.